The 5 T cell receptor beta chains below were found in one sample sequenced in a study of EBV T-cell therapy then PD-1 blockade in nasopharyngeal carcinoma. This table comes from immunoSEQ multiplex PCR, and its TCRdb copy is limited to in-frame clones, with some not included. The sample includes around 13,000 clones, around 84% of them seen just once. Sample treatment: AdE1-LMPpoly-expanded autologous EBV-specific T-cell therapy followed by anti-PD-1 nivolumab. Their specific antigens are unknown. The source was CD8+ T cells from blood, collected at day 105 from a patient whose treatment included autologous EBV-specific T cells and nivolumab. These receptors all come from a man aged 35 to 55 with nasopharyngeal carcinoma.

This clone was seen a handful of times. The chain carries TRBV27 and TRBJ2-4; TRBD1 aligns across 11 bases. The V gene's germline CDR1 is MNHEY and CDR2 SMNVEV (reference sequence). V was clipped by 6 bases and J by 9 bases; unmatched bases: 4. The CDR3 covers 13 residues. Here the CDR3 DNA reads TGTGCCAGCAGGCCGGGACAGGGGGGCATTCAGTACTTC. Encoded protein: CASRPGQGGIQYF.

This clone has a handful of counts. This chain joins TRBV4-1 and TRBJ2-1; possibly TRBD2 for D (5 bases). Trimming removed 0 bases at V and 0 bases at J, with 12 bases between. CDR3 length: 17 amino acids. The germline gives CDR1 MGHRA, CDR2 YSYEKL. The CDR3 DNA reads TGCGCCAGCAGCCAAGATAGCCTAGCCGACTCCTACAATGAGCAGTTCTTC. Protein product: CASSQDSLADSYNEQFF.

This clone was seen once. This chain uses TRBV7-8 with TRBJ1-1, with D hard to call. The CDR3 totals 13 residues. Looked up from germline, CDR1 is SGHVS and CDR2 is FQNEAQ. Trimming cost V 5 bases and J 5 bases, with 12 bases left between them. The DNA for the CDR3 is TGTGCCAGCAGCGGCCTCCTGGGGACTGAAGCTTTCTTT. Protein sequence: CASSGLLGTEAFF.

This CDR3 reads CASSALGTGGSNQPQHF. CDR3 nucleotide sequence: TGTGCCAGCAGCGCCTTGGGGACAGGGGGCAGCAATCAGCCCCAGCATTTT. The gene calls are TRBV5-5 and TRBJ1-5, with 12 bases that match TRBD1. This CDR3 region has 17 residues. V was clipped by 4 bases and J by 1 base; unmatched bases: 6. Germline assignment: CDR1 SGHKS and CDR2 YYEKEE (reference sequence).

J is TRBJ1-2 and V is TRBV7-9, with 9 bases identical to TRBD1. CDR1 and CDR2 from the germline V gene are SEHNR and FQNEAQ (reference sequence). The CDR3 has 14 residues. V lost 1 base to trimming and J lost 4 bases; unmatched junction nucleotides: 1. CDR3 in amino acids: CASSLGQGGYGYTF. The CDR3 nucleotides are TGTGCCAGCAGCTTAGGACAGGGGGGCTATGGCTACACCTTC.